Described below is a single T cell receptor beta chain sequence and its context. The sample comes from a study of CD4 and CD8 cells across lung adenocarcinoma regions. Samples came from patients with localized non-small cell lung adenocarcinoma. Per germline, CDR1 MDHEN and CDR2 SYDVKM. This CDR3 spans 13 amino acids. Trimming stripped 11 bases from V and 3 bases from J, with 16 bases between. Each CDR3 protein gets one entry after TCRdb re-called the PCR reads with MiXCR. The sample has fewer than 30,000 distinct CDR3 sequences, around 53% seen once. The chain couples TRBV28 to TRBJ1-1; D perhaps matches TRBD1 (6 bases). The receptor was isolated from a male donor with lung adenocarcinoma. The CD4 and CD8 labels of this study may be unreliable. The sample taken for sequencing was CD8+ T cells from the center of a lung tumor. Here the CDR3 reads CACYNRDHTEAFF. The DNA for the CDR3 is TGTGCCTGTTATAACAGGGATCACACTGAAGCTTTCTTT.